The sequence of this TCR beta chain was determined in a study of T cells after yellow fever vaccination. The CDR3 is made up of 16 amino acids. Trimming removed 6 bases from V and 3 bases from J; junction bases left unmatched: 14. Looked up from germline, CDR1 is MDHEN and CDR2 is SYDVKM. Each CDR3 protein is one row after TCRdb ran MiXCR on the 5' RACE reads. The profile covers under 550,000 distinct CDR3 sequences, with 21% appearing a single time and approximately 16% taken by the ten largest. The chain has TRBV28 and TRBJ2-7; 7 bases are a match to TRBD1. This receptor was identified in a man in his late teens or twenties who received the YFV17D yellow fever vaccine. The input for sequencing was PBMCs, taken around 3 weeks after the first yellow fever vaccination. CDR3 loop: CASRPTPGQESYEQYV. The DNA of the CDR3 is TGTGCCAGCAGACCGACCCCCGGACAGGAGAGCTACGAGCAGTACGTC.